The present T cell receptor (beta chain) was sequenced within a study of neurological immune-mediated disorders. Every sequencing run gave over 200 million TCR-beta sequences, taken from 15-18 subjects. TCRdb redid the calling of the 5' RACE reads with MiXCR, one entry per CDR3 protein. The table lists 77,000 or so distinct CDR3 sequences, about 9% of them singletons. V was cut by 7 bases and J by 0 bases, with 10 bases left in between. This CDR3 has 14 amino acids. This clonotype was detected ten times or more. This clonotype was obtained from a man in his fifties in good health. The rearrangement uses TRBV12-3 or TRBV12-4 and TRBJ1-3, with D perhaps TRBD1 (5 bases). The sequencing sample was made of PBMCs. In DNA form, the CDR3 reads TGTGCCAGCATCGGGACGCCCTCTGGAAACACCATATATTTT. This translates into CASIGTPSGNTIYF.